The rows below give T cell receptor beta chains drawn from one sample of a study of human T cells and chemical hapten exposure. TCRdb reprocessed the RACE reads via MiXCR and lists one record per CDR3 protein. The table shows 330,000 or so distinct CDR3 sequences, with around 6% occurring only once. The sequences come from whole blood, collected in connection with sensitization to the hapten diphenylcyclopropenone (DPC). Source of these receptors: a woman aged 18-30 years with alopecia areata. Some clones in this sample may be carry-over from other donors' samples. CDR3s leave out the opening cysteine and the closing phenylalanine or tryptophan.

V,J,CDR3
TRBV7-9,TRBJ2-3,ASSLEASSGVLTQY
TRBV6-5,TRBJ2-1,ASSYTGTGAYNEQF
TRBV5-6,TRBJ1-4,ASSSGAAEKLF
TRBV11-2,TRBJ2-5,ASSLDSGAGQETQY
TRBV2,TRBJ1-5,ASSASLSNQPQH
TRBV2,TRBJ2-2,ASSEGFGSLTNTGELF
TRBV7-2,TRBJ1-3,ASSLRFGGSGNTIY
TRBV28,TRBJ1-2,ASSFGANGYT
TRBV29-1,TRBJ1-1,SVAGQGGAF
TRBV18,TRBJ2-1,ASSPPLAGGNNEQF
TRBV5-1,TRBJ2-6,ASSLDPGHSSGANVLT
TRBV12-3/TRBV12-4,TRBJ2-1,ASSPGQREQF
TRBV9,TRBJ2-1,ASSVGGVFYNEQF
TRBV6-5,TRBJ1-1,ASSKGRSNTEAF
TRBV2,TRBJ2-3,ATLGLPTDTQY
TRBV6-6,TRBJ1-1,ASSHGTGGTEAF
TRBV10-3,TRBJ1-4,AISKNSEKLF
TRBV20-1,TRBJ2-2,SARDTRGRDGELF
TRBV12-3/TRBV12-4,TRBJ1-2,ASSSTAVYGYT